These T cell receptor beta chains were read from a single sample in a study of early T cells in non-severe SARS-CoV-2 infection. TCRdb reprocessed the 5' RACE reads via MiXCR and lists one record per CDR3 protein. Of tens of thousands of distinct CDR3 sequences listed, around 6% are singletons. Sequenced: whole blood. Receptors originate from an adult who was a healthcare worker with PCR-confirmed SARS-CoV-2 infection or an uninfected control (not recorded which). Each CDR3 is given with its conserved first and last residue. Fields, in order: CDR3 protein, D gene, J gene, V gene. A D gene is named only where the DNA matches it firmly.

CDR3 protein: CSVLGDSGNTIYF
D gene: -
J gene: TRBJ1-3
V gene: TRBV29-1

CDR3 protein: CASSSTDSNQPQHF
D gene: -
J gene: TRBJ1-5
V gene: TRBV12-3/TRBV12-4

CDR3 protein: CASRTGGGGETQYF
D gene: TRBD1
J gene: TRBJ2-5
V gene: TRBV7-9

CDR3 protein: CASSPKVDSLEQYF
D gene: -
J gene: TRBJ2-7
V gene: TRBV18

CDR3 protein: CASSHRAGTHEQYF
D gene: -
J gene: TRBJ2-7
V gene: TRBV7-8

CDR3 protein: CASSLAQVGEAFF
D gene: -
J gene: TRBJ1-1
V gene: TRBV7-2

CDR3 protein: CASTESPKYGYTF
D gene: -
J gene: TRBJ1-2
V gene: TRBV28

CDR3 protein: CASSQGGAAGPLHF
D gene: TRBD1
J gene: TRBJ1-6
V gene: TRBV6-5

CDR3 protein: CASSGLGSDTQYF
D gene: -
J gene: TRBJ2-3
V gene: TRBV2

CDR3 protein: CASSRDRLMLPLHF
D gene: TRBD1
J gene: TRBJ1-6
V gene: TRBV11-2